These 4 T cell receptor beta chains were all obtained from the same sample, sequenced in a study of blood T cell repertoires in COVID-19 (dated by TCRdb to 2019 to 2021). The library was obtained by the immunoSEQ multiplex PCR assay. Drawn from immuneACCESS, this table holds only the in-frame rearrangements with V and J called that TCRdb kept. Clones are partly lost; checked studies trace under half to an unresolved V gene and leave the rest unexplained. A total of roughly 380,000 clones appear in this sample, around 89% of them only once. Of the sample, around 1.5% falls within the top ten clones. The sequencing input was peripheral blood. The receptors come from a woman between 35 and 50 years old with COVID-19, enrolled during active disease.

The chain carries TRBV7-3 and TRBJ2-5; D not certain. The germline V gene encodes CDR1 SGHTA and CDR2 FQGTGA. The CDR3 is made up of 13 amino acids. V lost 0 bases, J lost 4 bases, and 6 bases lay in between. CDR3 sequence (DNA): TGTGCCAGCAGCTTAACCCTAGGAGAGACCCAGTACTTC. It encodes CASSLTLGETQYF.

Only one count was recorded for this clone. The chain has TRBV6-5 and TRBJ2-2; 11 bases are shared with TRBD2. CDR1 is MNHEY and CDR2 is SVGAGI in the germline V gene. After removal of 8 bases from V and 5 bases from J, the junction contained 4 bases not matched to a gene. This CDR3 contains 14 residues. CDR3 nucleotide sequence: TGTGCCAGCGGAACTAGCGGGAGAACCGGGGAGCTGTTTTTT. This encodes CASGTSGRTGELFF.

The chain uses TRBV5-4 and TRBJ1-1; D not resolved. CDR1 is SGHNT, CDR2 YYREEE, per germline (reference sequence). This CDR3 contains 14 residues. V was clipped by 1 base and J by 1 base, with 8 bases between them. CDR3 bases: TGTGCCAGCAGCTTGTGGGCGGGGAACACTGAAGCTTTCTTT. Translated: CASSLWAGNTEAFF.

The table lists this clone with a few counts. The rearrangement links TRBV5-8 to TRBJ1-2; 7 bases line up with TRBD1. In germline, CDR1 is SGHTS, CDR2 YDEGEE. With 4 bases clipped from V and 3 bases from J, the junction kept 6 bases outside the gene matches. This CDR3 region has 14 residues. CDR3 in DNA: TGTGCCAGCAGCCTGACAGGGTTCGACTATGGCTACACCTTC. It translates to CASSLTGFDYGYTF.